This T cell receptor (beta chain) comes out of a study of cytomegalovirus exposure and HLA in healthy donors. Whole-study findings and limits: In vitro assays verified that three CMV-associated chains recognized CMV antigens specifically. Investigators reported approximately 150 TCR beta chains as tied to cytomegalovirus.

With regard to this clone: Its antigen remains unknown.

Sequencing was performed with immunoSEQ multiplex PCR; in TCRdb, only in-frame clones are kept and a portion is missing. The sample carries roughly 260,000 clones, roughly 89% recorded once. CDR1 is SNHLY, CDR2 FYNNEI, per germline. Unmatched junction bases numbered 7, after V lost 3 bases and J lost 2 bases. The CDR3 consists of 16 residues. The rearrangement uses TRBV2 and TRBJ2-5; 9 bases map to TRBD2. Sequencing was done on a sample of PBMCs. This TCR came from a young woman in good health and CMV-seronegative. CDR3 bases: TGTGCCAGCAGTGAGGGTCCGGCGGGGGGGCAAGAGACCCAGTACTTC. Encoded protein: CASSEGPAGGQETQYF.